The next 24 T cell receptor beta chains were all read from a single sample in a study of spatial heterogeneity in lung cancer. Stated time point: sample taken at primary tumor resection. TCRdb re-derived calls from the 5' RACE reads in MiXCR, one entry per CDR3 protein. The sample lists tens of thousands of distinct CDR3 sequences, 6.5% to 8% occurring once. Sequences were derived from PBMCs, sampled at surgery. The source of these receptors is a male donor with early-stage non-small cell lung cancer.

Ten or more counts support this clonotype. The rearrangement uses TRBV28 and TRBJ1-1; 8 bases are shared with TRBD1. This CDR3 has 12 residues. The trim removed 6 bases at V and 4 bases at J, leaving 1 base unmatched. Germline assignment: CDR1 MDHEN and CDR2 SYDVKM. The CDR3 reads CASSTGGTEAFF. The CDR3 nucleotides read TGTGCCAGCAGCACAGGGGGCACTGAAGCTTTCTTT. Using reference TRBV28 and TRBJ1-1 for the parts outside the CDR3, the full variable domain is DVKVTQSSRYLVKRTGEKVFLECVQDMDHENMFWYRQDPGLGLRLIYFSYDVKMKEKGDIPEGYSVSREKKERFSLILESASTNQTSMYLCASSTGGTEAFFGQGTRLTVV.

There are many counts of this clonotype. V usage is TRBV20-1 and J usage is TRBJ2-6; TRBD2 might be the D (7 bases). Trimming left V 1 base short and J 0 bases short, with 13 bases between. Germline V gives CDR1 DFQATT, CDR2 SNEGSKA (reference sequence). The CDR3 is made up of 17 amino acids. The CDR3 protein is CSARVGGHPSGANVLTF. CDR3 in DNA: TGCAGTGCTAGAGTGGGGGGGCATCCCTCTGGGGCCAACGTCCTGACTTTC.

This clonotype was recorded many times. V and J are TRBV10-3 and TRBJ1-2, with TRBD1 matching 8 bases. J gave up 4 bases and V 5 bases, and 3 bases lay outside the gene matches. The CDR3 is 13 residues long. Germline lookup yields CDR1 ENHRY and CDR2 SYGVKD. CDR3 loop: CAISNDRGYGYTF. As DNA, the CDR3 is TGTGCCATCAGTAACGACAGGGGCTATGGCTACACCTTC.

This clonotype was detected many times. The CDR3 sequence: CASMKDREQYF. The CDR3 DNA is TGTGCCAGCATGAAGGACAGGGAGCAGTACTTC. J is TRBJ2-7 and V is TRBV27; 7 bases align to TRBD1. Germline CDR1 MNHEY, CDR2 SMNVEV (reference sequence). CDR3 length: 11 amino acids. Germline trimming cut 7 bases from V and 7 bases from J; bases unmatched to any gene: 4.

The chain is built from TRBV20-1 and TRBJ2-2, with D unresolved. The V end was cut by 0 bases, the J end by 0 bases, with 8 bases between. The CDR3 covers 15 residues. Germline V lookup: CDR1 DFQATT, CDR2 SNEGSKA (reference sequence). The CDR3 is CSARDMGTNTGELFF. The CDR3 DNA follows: TGCAGTGCTAGAGATATGGGCACGAACACCGGGGAGCTGTTTTTT.

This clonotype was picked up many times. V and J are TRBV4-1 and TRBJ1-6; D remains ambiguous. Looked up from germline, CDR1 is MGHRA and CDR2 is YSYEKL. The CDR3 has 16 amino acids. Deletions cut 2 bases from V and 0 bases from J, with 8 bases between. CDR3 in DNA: TGCGCCAGCAGCCAATTCCTAAGCTCCTATAATTCACCCCTCCACTTT. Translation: CASSQFLSSYNSPLHF.

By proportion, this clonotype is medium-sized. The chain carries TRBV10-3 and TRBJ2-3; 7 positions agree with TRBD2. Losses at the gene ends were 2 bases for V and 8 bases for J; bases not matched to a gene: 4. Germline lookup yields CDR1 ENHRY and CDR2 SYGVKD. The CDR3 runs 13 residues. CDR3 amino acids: CAISEPLAGTQYF. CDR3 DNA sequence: TGTGCCATCAGTGAGCCCTTAGCGGGTACGCAGTATTTT.

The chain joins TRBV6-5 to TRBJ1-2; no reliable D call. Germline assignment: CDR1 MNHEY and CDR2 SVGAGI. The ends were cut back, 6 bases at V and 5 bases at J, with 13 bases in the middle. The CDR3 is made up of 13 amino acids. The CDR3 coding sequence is TGTGCCAGCAGGGCAGGATTGTTTTATGGCTACACCTTC. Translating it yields CASRAGLFYGYTF.

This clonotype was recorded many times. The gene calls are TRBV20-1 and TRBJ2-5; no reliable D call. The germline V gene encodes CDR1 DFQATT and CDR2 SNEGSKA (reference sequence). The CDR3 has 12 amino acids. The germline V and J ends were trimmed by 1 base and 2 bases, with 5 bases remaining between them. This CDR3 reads CSARVQQETQYF. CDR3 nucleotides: TGCAGTGCTAGAGTGCAACAAGAGACCCAGTACTTC.

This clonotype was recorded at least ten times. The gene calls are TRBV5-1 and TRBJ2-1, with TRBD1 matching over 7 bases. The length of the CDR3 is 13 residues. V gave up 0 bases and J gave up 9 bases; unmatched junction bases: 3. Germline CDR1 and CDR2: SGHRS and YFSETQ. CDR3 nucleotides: TGCGCCAGCAGCTTGGGACAGGGCGGTGAGCAGTTCTTC. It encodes CASSLGQGGEQFF.

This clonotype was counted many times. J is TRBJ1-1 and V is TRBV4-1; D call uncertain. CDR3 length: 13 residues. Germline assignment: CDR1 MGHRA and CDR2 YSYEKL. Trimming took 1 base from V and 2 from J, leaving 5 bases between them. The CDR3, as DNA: TGCGCCAGCAGCCAAGTCGTAAACACTGAAGCTTTCTTT. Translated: CASSQVVNTEAFF.

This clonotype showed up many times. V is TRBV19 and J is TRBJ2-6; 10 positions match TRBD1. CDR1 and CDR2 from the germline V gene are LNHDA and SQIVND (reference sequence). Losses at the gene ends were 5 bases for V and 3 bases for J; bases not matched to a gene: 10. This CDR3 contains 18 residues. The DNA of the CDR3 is TGTGCCAGTAGTCCCTCCGACAGGGGGCCTTTTGGGGCCAACGTCCTGACTTTC. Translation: CASSPSDRGPFGANVLTF.

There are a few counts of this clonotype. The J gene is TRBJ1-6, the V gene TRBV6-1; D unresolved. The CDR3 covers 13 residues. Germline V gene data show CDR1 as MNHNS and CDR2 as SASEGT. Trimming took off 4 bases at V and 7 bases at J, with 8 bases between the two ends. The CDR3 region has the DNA TGTGCCAGCAGTGGCCTCGACAATTCACCCCTCCACTTT. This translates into CASSGLDNSPLHF.

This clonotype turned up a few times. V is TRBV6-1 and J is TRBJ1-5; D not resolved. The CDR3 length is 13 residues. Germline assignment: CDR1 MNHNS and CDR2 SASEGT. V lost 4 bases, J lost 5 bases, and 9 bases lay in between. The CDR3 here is CASSGNYDQPQHF. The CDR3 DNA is TGTGCCAGCAGTGGCAATTACGATCAGCCCCAGCATTTT.

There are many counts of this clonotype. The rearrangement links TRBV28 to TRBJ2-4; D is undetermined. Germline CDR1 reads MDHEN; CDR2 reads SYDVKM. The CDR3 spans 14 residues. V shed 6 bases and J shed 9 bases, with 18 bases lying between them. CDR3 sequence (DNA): TGTGCCAGCAGCCTTAACCTGGGTAGAACCATTCAGTACTTC. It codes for CASSLNLGRTIQYF.

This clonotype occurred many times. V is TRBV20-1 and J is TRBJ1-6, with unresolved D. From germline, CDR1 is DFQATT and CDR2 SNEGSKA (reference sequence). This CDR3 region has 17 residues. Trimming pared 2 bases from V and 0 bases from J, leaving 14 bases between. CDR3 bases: TGCAGTGCTAGAAGGCTTTTTGCGAGCTCCTATAATTCACCCCTCCACTTT. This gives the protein CSARRLFASSYNSPLHF.

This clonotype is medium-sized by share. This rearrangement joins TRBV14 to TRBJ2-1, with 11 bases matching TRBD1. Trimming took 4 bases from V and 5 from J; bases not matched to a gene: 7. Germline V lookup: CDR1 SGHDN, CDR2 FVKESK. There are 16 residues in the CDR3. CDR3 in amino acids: CASSPIPGQGDNEQFF. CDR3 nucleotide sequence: TGTGCCAGCAGCCCTATTCCGGGACAGGGGGACAATGAGCAGTTCTTC.

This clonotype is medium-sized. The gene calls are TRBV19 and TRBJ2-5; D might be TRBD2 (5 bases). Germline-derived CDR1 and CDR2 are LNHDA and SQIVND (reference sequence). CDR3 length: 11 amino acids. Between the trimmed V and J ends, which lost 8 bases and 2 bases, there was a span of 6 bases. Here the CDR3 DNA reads TGTGCCAGTGGACTTCAAGAGACCCAGTACTTC. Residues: CASGLQETQYF.

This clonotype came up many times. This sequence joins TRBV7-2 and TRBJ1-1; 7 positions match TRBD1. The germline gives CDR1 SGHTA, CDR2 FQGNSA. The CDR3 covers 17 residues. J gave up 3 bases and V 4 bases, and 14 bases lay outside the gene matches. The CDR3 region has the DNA TGTGCCAGCAGCTCCCACCCCCAGGGGGGGAGCCACACTGAAGCTTTCTTT. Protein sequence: CASSSHPQGGSHTEAFF.

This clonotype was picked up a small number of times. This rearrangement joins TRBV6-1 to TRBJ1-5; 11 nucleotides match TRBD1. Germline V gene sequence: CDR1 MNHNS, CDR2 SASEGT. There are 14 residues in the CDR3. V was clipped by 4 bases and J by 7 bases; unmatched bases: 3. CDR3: CASSGTGGAQPQHF. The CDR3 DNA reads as TGTGCCAGCAGTGGGACAGGGGGCGCCCAGCCCCAGCATTTT.

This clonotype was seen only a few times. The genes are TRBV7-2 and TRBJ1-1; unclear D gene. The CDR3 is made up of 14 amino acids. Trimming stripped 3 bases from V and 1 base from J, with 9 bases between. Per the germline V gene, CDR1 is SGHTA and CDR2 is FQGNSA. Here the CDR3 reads CASSFSPTNTEAFF. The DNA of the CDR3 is TGTGCCAGCAGCTTTAGTCCTACGAACACTGAAGCTTTCTTT.

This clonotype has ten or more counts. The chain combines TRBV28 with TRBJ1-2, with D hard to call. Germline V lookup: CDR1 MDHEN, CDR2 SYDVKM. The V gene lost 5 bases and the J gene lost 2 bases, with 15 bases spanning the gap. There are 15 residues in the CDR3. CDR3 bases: TGTGCCAGCAGTACCACGGACGCAGAAAACTATGGCTACACCTTC. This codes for CASSTTDAENYGYTF.

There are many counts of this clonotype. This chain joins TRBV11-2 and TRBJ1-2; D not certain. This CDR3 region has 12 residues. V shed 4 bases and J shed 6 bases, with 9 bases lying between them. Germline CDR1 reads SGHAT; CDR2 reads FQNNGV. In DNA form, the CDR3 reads TGTGCCAGCAGCTCGGAAGGGCATGGCTACACCTTC. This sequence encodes CASSSEGHGYTF. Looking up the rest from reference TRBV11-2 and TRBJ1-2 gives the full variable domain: EAGVAQSPRYKIIEKRQSVAFWCNPISGHATLYWYQQILGQGPKLLIQFQNNGVVDDSQLPKDRFSAERLKGVDSTLKIQPAKLEDSAVYLCASSSEGHGYTFGSGTRLTVV.

The CDR3 DNA is TGCAGTGCTAAAGCCGGGAGCTCCTACAATGAGCAGTTCTTC. Its protein is CSAKAGSSYNEQFF. The gene calls are TRBV20-1 and TRBJ2-1; possible D gene TRBD2, 6 bases. Trimming pared 4 bases from V and 0 bases from J, leaving 10 bases between. This CDR3 contains 14 residues. The germline V gene has CDR1 DFQATT and CDR2 SNEGSKA (reference sequence).